This TCR beta chain was observed in a study of blood T cell repertoires in COVID-19. Study at large: Specimens from acute and convalescent COVID-19 originated in the United States, Italy and Spain. The cDNA or gDNA used as material had been derived from T cells, B-cell-depleted T cells, or PBMCs.

CDR3 size: 15 residues. Germline CDR1 reads SEHNR; CDR2 reads FQNEAQ (reference sequence). Between the trimmed V and J ends, which lost 5 bases and 2 bases, there was a span of 13 bases. In the study's own analysis: By means of reference gene primer amplification, nucleated cell counts were estimated. Generated by immunoSEQ multiplex PCR, the TCRdb table keeps only in-frame clones and is missing some. Clone size and V and J calls were adopted from that table, with D and trimming inferred from the DNA. There are 35,000 to 50,000 clones in the sample; 85% to 95% occur only once, and under 9.5% lies in the top ten.

The sequencing input was peripheral blood. The clonotype was recovered from a man aged 50-60 years with active COVID-19. V is TRBV7-9 and J is TRBJ1-3; the D gene is possibly TRBD1 (6 bases). The CDR3, as DNA: TGTGCCAGCAGCCAAGGGGGATCCACTGGAAACACCATATATTTT. This gives the protein CASSQGGSTGNTIYF.